This T cell receptor beta chain is from a study of monozygotic twins with inflammatory bowel disease. CDR1 and CDR2 from the germline V gene are SEHNR and FQNEAQ (reference sequence). The CDR3 has 13 residues. TCRdb re-called the 5' RACE reads and shows each CDR3 protein once, DNA omitted. This specimen shows approximately 330,000 distinct CDR3 sequences; the ten leading clones hold around 2%. Sequencing was carried out using blood. V gene TRBV7-9 combines with J gene TRBJ1-5; TCRdb designates TRBD1, a call that cannot be tested without DNA. This clonotype was sampled from a human donor with ulcerative colitis or Crohn's disease, or a healthy co-twin of an affected twin (not recorded which). The CDR3 sequence: CARSRQGNQPQHF.